The following is a TCR beta chain sequence with its context. Its antigen is as yet unknown. The data originate from a study of persistence of HIV-infected CD4 T cells. Study-wide findings and caveats: TCRbeta richness was lower in CMV- and Gag-responding cells than in anti-CD3/anti-CD28-responding cells. Proviral oligoclonality tracked with TCR oligoclonality within the same sorted cells.

This was the immunoSEQ version 4 assay in survey mode. Using immunoSEQ multiplex PCR, the repertoire was profiled, and TCRdb retains in-frame clones only, with some absent. The repertoire consists of some 28,000 clones, with roughly four fifths occurring once and the leading ten covering 4% to 5%. Stimulation used about 9.2 ug/mL lysate from CMV-infected fibroblasts. Memory cells lacking CD40L and CD69 with high CD45RO were sorted. Donors had CD4+ T cell counts above 400 cells/uL and were CMV-seropositive. CD8+ T cells were removed from PBMCs prior to stimulation. This TCR was recovered from an adult man with HIV who was CMV-seropositive. The source was CD4+ T cells sorted from PBMCs after roughly 20-hour stimulation, collected from a patient who received antiretroviral therapy.

The chain's CDR3 is CASSHSNQETQYF. The CDR3 DNA is TGTGCCAGCAGCCATTCCAACCAAGAGACCCAGTACTTC. The chain couples TRBV4-2 to TRBJ2-5; D unclear. Germline CDR1 and CDR2: LGHNA and YNFKEQ. The CDR3 totals 13 residues. The V end lost 3 bases, the J end lost 0 bases, and 5 bases lay between the germline ends.